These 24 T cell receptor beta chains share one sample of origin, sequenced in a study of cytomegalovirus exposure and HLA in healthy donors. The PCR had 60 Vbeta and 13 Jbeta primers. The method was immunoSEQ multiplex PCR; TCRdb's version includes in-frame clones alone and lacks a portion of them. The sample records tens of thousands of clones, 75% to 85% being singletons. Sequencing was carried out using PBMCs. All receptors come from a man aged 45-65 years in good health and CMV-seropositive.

Here the CDR3 reads CSFRTGGTTNEKLFF. The CDR3 region has the DNA TGCAGTTTCCGGACAGGGGGTACTACTAATGAAAAACTGTTTTTT. This chain uses TRBV29-1 with TRBJ1-4; 10 nucleotides agree with TRBD1. There are 15 residues in the CDR3. Per germline, CDR1 SQVTM and CDR2 ANQGSEA.

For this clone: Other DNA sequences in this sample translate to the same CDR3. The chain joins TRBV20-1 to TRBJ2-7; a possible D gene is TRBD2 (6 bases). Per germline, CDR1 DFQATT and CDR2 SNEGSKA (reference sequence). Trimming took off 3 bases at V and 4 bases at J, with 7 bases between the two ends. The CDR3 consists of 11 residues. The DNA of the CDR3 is TGCAGTGCTAGCGGGAGTTACGAGCAGTACTTC. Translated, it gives CSASGSYEQYF.

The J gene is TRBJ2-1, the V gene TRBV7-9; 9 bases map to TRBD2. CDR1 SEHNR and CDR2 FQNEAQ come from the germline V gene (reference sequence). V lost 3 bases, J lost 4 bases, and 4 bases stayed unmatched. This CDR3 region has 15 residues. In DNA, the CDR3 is TGTGCCAGCAGCTTTGGACTAGCGATGTACAATGAGCAGTTCTTC. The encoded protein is CASSFGLAMYNEQFF. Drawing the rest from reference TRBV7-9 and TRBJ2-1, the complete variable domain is DTGVSQNPRHKITKRGQNVTFRCDPISEHNRLYWYRQTLGQGPEFLTYFQNEAQLEKSRLLSDRFSAERPKGSFSTLEIQRTEQGDSAMYLCASSFGLAMYNEQFFGPGTRLTVL.

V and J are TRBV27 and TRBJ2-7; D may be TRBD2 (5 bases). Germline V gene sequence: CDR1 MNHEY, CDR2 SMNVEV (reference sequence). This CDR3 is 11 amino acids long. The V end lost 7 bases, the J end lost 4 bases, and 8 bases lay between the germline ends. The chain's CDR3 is CASNREYEQYF. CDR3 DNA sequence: TGTGCCAGCAACCGGGAATACGAGCAGTACTTC.

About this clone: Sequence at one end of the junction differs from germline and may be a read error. The CDR3 region is CASLGLAGKNSQYF. CDR3 DNA sequence: TGTGCCAGTCTGGGACTAGCGGGCAAAAACAGTCAGTACTTC. V and J are TRBV19 and TRBJ2-4; 12 bases align to TRBD2. The CDR3 is made up of 14 amino acids. CDR1 and CDR2 (germline): LNHDA, SQIVND (reference sequence).

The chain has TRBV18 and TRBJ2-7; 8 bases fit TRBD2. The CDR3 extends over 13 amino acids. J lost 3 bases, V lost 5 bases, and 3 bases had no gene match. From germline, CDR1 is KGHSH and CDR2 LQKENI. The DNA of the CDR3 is TGTGCCAGCTCAGGGAGCGGGAGCTACGAGCAGTACTTC. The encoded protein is CASSGSGSYEQYF.

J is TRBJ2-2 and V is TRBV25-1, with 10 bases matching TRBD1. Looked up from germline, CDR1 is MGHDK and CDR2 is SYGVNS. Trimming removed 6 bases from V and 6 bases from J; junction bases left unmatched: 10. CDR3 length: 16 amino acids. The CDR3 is CASSPVGTGVAGELFF. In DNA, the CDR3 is TGTGCCAGCAGCCCCGTAGGGACAGGGGTGGCCGGGGAGCTGTTTTTT.

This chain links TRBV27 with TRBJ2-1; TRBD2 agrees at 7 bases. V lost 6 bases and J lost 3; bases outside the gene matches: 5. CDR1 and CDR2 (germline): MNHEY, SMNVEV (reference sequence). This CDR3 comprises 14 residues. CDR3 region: CASSLSGVYNEQFF. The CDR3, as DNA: TGTGCCAGCAGCCTCAGCGGGGTCTACAATGAGCAGTTCTTC.

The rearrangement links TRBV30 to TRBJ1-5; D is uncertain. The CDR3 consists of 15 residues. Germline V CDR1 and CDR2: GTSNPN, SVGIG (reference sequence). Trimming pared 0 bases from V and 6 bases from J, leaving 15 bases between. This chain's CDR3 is CAWSVRTLGGQPQHF. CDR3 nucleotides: TGTGCCTGGAGTGTACGAACACTAGGAGGTCAGCCCCAGCATTTT.

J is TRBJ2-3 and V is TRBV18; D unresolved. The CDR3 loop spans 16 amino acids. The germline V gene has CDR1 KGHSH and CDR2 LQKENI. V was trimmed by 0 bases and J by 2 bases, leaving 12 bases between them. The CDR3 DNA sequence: TGTGCCAGCTCACCACCGCGACTCCATGACACAGATACGCAGTATTTT. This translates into CASSPPRLHDTDTQYF.

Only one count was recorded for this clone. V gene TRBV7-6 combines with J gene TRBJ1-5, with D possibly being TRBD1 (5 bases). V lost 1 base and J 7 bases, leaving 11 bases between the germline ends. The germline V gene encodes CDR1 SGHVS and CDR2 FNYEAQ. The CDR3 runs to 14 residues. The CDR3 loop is CASSLGGGWQPQHF. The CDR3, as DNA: TGTGCCAGCAGCTTAGGGGGGGGATGGCAGCCCCAGCATTTT.

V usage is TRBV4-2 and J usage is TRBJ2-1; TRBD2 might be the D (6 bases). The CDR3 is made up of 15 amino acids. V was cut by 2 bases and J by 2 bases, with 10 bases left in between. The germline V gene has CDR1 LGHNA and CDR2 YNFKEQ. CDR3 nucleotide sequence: TGTGCCAGCAGCCAACCCGGGACTCCCTACAATGAGCAGTTCTTC. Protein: CASSQPGTPYNEQFF.

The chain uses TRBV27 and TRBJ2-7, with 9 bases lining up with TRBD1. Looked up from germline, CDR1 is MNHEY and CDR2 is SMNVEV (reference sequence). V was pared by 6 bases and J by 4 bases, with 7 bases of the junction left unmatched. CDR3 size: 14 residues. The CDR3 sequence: CASRTDRGGYEQYF. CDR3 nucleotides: TGTGCCAGCAGAACTGACAGGGGGGGGTACGAGCAGTACTTC.

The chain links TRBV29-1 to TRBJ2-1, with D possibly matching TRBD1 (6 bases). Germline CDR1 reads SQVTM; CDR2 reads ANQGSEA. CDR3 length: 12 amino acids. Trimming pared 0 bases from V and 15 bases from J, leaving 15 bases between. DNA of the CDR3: TGCAGCGTTGAAGATAACAGGGTAGGAGTGTTCTTC. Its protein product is CSVEDNRVGVFF.

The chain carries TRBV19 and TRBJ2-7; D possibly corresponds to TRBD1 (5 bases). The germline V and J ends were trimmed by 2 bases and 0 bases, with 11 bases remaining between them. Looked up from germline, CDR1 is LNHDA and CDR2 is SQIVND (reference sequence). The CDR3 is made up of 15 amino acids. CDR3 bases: TGTGCCAGTAGTATAAAAGGGGAAGGCTCCTACGAGCAGTACTTC. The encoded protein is CASSIKGEGSYEQYF. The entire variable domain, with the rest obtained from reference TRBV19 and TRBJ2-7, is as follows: DGGITQSPKYLFRKEGQNVTLSCEQNLNHDAMYWYRQDPGQGLRLIYYSQIVNDFQKGDIAEGYSVSREKKESFPLTVTSAQKNPTAFYLCASSIKGEGSYEQYFGPGTRLTVT.

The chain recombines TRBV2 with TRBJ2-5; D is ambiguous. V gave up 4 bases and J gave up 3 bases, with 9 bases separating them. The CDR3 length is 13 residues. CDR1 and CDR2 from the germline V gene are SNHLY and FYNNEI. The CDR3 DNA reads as TGTGCCAGCAGTGGCCGCTACGAAGAGACCCAGTACTTC. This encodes CASSGRYEETQYF. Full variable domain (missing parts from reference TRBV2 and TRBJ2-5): EPEVTQTPSHQVTQMGQEVILRCVPISNHLYFYWYRQILGQKVEFLVSFYNNEISEKSEIFDDQFSVERPDGSNFTLKIRSTKLEDSAMYFCASSGRYEETQYFGPGTRLLVL.

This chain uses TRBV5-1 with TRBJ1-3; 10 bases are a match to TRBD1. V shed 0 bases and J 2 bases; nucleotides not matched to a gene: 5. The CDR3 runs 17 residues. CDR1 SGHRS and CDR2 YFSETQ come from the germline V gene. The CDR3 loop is CASSLGDRGQAGNTIYF. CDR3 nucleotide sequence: TGCGCCAGCAGCTTGGGAGACAGGGGGCAAGCTGGAAACACCATATATTTT.

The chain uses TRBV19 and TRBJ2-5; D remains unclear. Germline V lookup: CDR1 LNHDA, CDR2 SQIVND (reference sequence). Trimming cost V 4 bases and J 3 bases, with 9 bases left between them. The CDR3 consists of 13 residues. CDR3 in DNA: TGTGCCAGTAGTAGGGCGATTGAAGAGACCCAGTACTTC. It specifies CASSRAIEETQYF.

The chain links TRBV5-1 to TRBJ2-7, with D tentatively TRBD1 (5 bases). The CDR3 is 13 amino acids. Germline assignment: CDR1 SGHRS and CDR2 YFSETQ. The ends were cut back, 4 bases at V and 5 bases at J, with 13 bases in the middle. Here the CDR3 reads CASSQGGDDEQYF. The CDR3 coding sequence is TGCGCCAGCAGCCAGGGTGGGGATGACGAGCAGTACTTC.

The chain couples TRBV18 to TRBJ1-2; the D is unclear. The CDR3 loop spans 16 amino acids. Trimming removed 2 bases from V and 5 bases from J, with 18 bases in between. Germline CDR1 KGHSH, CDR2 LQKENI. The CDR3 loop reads CASSPLVSGQPYGYTF. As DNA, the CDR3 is TGTGCCAGCTCACCATTAGTGTCAGGTCAACCATATGGCTACACCTTC.

Here the CDR3 reads CASSLSLGAGGTQYF. The DNA of the CDR3 is TGTGCCAGCAGTTTATCGCTGGGTGCGGGGGGGACCCAGTACTTC. This chain joins TRBV27 and TRBJ2-5, with 8 bases aligning to TRBD2. This CDR3 region has 15 residues. CDR1 and CDR2 (germline): MNHEY, SMNVEV (reference sequence). With 0 bases clipped from V and 7 bases from J, the junction kept 7 bases outside the gene matches.

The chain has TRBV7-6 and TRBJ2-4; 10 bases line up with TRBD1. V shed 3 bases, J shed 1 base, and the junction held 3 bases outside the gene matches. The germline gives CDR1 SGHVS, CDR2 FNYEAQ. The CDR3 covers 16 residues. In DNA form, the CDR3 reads TGTGCCAGCAGCTTCGGGACAGGGGCGGCCAAAAACATTCAGTACTTC. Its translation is CASSFGTGAAKNIQYF.

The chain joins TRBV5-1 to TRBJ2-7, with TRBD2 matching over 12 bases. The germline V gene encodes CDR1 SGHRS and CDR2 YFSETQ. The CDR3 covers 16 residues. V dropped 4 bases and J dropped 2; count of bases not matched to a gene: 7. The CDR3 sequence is CASSPTSGRTTYEQYF. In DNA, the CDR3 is TGCGCCAGCAGCCCGACTAGCGGGAGAACGACCTACGAGCAGTACTTC.

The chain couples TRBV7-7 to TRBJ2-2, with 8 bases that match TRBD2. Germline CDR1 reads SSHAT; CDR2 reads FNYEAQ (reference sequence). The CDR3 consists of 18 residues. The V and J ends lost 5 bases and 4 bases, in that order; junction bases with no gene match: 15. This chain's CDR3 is CASSPSVFQRESTGELFF. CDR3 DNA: TGTGCCAGCAGCCCCAGTGTATTCCAGCGGGAGAGCACCGGGGAGCTGTTTTTT.